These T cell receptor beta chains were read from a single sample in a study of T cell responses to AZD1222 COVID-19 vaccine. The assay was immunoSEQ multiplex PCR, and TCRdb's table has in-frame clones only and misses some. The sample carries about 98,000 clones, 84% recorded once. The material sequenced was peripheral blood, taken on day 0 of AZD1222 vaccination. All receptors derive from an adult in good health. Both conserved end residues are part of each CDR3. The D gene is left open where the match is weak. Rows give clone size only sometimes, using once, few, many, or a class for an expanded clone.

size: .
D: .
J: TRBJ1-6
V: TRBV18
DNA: TGTGCCAGCTCGCCCACAGGGTTGACCCTCCACTTT
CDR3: CASSPTGLTLHF

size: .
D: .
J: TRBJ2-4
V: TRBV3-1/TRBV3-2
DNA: TGTGCCAGCAGCCAAGATCCGGCAGGTTTAAACATTCAGTACTTC
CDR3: CASSQDPAGLNIQYF

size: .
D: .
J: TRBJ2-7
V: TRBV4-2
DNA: TGTGCCAGCAGCCAAGATCAGCGCCTTGATCACGAGCAGTACTTC
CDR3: CASSQDQRLDHEQYF

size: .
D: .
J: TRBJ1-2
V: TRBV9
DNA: TGTGCCAGCAGCCCCAGTATAAGGGGCGACGACTATGGCTACACCTTC
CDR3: CASSPSIRGDDYGYTF

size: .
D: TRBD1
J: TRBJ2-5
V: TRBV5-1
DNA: TGCGCCAGCAGCTTGGGGGACAGGCAGGTAGAGACCCAGTACTTC
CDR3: CASSLGDRQVETQYF

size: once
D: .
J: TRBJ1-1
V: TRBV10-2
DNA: TGCGCCAGCGGCCAACAGGGGAACACTGAAGCTTTCTTT
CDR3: CASGQQGNTEAFF

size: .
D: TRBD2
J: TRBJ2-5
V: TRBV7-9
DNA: TGTGCCAGCACTCTAGCGGGGATAGAAGAGACCCAGTACTTC
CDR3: CASTLAGIEETQYF

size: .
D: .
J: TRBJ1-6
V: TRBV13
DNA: TGTGCCAGCAGCTTACGAGACACCAACCTGGGTTCACCCCTCCACTTT
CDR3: CASSLRDTNLGSPLHF

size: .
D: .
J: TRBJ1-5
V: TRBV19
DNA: TGTGCCAGTACCACAACAGGGTTCGGCCAGCCCCAGCATTTT
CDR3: CASTTTGFGQPQHF

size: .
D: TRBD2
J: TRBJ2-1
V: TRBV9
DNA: TGTGCCAGCAGCGCGAGCGGGAGGGCCACCTATGAGCAGTTCTTC
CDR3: CASSASGRATYEQFF

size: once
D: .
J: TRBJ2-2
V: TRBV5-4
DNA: TGTGCCAGCAGCCCTGCTAGCGCTAACACCGGGGAGCTGTTTTTT
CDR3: CASSPASANTGELFF

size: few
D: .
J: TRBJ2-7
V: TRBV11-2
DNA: TGTGCCAGCAGCTTAGATCACGGGGACGAGCAGTACTTC
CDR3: CASSLDHGDEQYF

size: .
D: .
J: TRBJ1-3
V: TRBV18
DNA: TGTGCCAGCTCGCTCCGGGACACTAGCTCTGGAAACACCATATATTTT
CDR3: CASSLRDTSSGNTIYF

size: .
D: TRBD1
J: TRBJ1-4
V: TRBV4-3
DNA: TGCGCCAGCAGCCAAGAAGGCAGGGGGAACGAAAAACTGTTTTTT
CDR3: CASSQEGRGNEKLFF

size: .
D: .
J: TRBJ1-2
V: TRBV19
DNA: TGTGCCAGTCGGCCCTCCGGTCAGCCCTATGGCTACACCTTC
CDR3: CASRPSGQPYGYTF

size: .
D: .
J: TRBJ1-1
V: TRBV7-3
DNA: TGTGCCAGCAGCTTAACGCATTCTTCTGGTACTGAAGCTTTCTTT
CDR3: CASSLTHSSGTEAFF

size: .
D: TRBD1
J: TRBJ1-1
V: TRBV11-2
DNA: TGTGCCAGCAGCCGGACAGGGGGTAACACTGAAGCTTTCTTT
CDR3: CASSRTGGNTEAFF

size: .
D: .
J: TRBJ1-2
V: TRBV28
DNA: TGTGCCAGCACCGCGGCGGGGGGCGACGGCTACACCTTC
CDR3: CASTAAGGDGYTF